Listed here are 7 T cell receptor beta chains from one sample, sequenced in a study of OX40 agonist ivuxolimab in advanced cancers. Generated by immunoSEQ multiplex PCR, the TCRdb table keeps only in-frame clones and is missing some. Among 100,000 or so clones listed, 65% to 90% were seen once. Specimen: CD4+ or CD8+ T cells sorted from blood, collected in a trial of the OX40 agonist ivuxolimab. These receptor sequences come from an adult with an advanced solid tumor such as melanoma, head and neck, liver or kidney cancer.

The chain links TRBV18 to TRBJ2-7; D call uncertain. V lost 2 bases to trimming and J lost 6 bases, with 11 bases between them. Germline CDR1 KGHSH, CDR2 LQKENI. The length of the CDR3 is 13 residues. Written as DNA, the CDR3 is TGTGCCAGCTCACCAGGCAGTAATGGCGAGCAGTACTTC. Translation: CASSPGSNGEQYF. Filled out from reference TRBV18 and TRBJ2-7, the complete variable domain reads NAGVMQNPRHLVRRRGQEARLRCSPMKGHSHVYWYRQLPEEGLKFMVYLQKENIIDESGMPKERFSAEFPKEGPSILRIQQVVRGDSAAYFCASSPGSNGEQYFGPGTRLTVT.

The chain carries TRBV5-4 and TRBJ1-3, with a tentative D call TRBD1 (6 bases). CDR1 and CDR2 from the germline V gene are SGHNT and YYREEE (reference sequence). The CDR3 is made up of 15 amino acids. V lost 4 bases, J lost 2 bases, and 13 bases lay in between. The CDR3 loop reads CASSIQGEPGNTIYF. In nucleotides, the CDR3 is TGTGCCAGCAGCATACAGGGAGAACCTGGAAACACCATATATTTT. Looking up the rest from reference TRBV5-4 and TRBJ1-3 gives the full variable domain: ETGVTQSPTHLIKTRGQQVTLRCSSQSGHNTVSWYQQALGQGPQFIFQYYREEENGRGNFPPRFSGLQFPNYSSELNVNALELDDSALYLCASSIQGEPGNTIYFGEGSWLTVV.

The chain combines TRBV5-1 with TRBJ2-5; D possibly matches TRBD1 or TRBD2 (5 bases each). The J call may not be correct, given that the DNA end is closer to TRBJ2-7. Per the germline V gene, CDR1 is SGHRS and CDR2 is YFSETQ. This CDR3 is 14 amino acids long. The DNA of the CDR3 is TGCGCCAGCAGCTCCCCGGGACGGGTCTACGAGCAGTACTTC. Translated: CASSSPGRVYEQYF.

The chain recombines TRBV29-1 with TRBJ2-1, with D maybe TRBD2 (6 bases). V was cut by 4 bases and J by 9 bases, with 19 bases left in between. Germline CDR1 is SQVTM and CDR2 is ANQGSEA. This CDR3 region has 14 residues. CDR3 DNA sequence: TGCAGCGTTGTAACCGGGACCTCCGGGAGTGAGCAGTTCTTC. Amino acid sequence: CSVVTGTSGSEQFF.

CDR3 amino acids: CASRSGDTQYF. The CDR3 DNA reads TGTGCCAGCAGAAGCGGAGATACGCAGTATTTT. The chain combines TRBV11-2 with TRBJ2-3, with D maybe TRBD2 (5 bases). CDR1 is SGHAT, CDR2 FQNNGV, per germline. V lost 6 bases and J lost 5, with 6 bases in between. There are 11 residues in the CDR3.

The chain employs TRBV30 and TRBJ2-1; 11 bases map to TRBD2. Germline V lookup: CDR1 GTSNPN, CDR2 SVGIG (reference sequence). The V segment lost 0 bases and the J segment 7 bases; nucleotides outside the gene matches: 8. CDR3 length equals 16 residues. CDR3 DNA: TGTGCCTGGAGTGTGATAGCGGGAGGGCTAAGGAATGAGCAGTTCTTC. Protein sequence: CAWSVIAGGLRNEQFF.

This clone was recorded only once. The chain employs TRBV6-1 and TRBJ1-2, with D possibly being TRBD1 (6 bases). This CDR3 region has 14 residues. V was cut by 1 base and J by 2 bases, with 8 bases left in between. Germline V gene sequence: CDR1 MNHNS, CDR2 SASEGT. This CDR3 is CASSEGQGNYGYTF. In nucleotides, the CDR3 is TGTGCCAGCAGTGAAGGGCAGGGGAACTATGGCTACACCTTC.